These T cell receptor beta chains were read from a single sample in a study of vaccination effects on CD4 cells after COVID-19. What these receptors recognize is not known. Sequencing used immunoSEQ multiplex PCR; TCRdb keeps in-frame clones, though not all of them. The data show about 34,000 clones, with roughly 75% seen just once and 5% to 7.5% held by the top ten. The source was CD4+ T cells from PBMCs cultured without peptide, collected after COVID-19 vaccination. All receptors come from a human donor who had a prior SARS-CoV-2 infection. Both conserved end residues are part of each CDR3. D genes are given only for firm matches. Clone size is shown for a subset of rows, as once, few, many or a class of expanded clone.

TRBV7-8,TRBJ2-4,.,.,CASSLARGFAKNIQYF,TGTGCCAGCAGCTTAGCGAGGGGGTTCGCCAAAAACATTCAGTACTTC
TRBV11-3,TRBJ2-1,.,TRBD2,CASSIGRTSGGYNEQFF,TGTGCCAGCAGCATCGGTAGGACTAGCGGGGGCTACAATGAGCAGTTCTTC
TRBV28,TRBJ2-5,.,.,CASSQDSKYQETQYF,TGTGCCAGCAGTCAAGACAGCAAGTACCAAGAGACCCAGTACTTC
TRBV19,TRBJ1-1,.,.,CASSRLGVHTEAFF,TGTGCCAGTAGTCGACTGGGAGTTCACACTGAAGCTTTCTTT
TRBV11-2,TRBJ2-3,.,.,CAAGGYNADTQYF,TGTGCCGCAGGGGGGTATAATGCAGATACGCAGTATTTT
TRBV15,TRBJ2-1,.,.,CATSRRGVSYNEQFF,TGTGCCACCAGCAGACGCGGGGTATCCTACAATGAGCAGTTCTTC
TRBV2,TRBJ2-3,.,.,CASSEVQKDTQYF,TGTGCCAGCAGTGAGGTCCAAAAAGATACGCAGTATTTT
TRBV2,TRBJ1-5,.,.,CASKQENSNQPQHF,TGTGCCAGCAAACAGGAAAATAGCAATCAGCCCCAGCATTTT
TRBV5-1,TRBJ1-4,.,TRBD1,CASSLEGQGHEKLFF,TGCGCCAGCAGCTTGGAGGGACAGGGGCATGAAAAACTGTTTTTT
TRBV4-1,TRBJ1-1,.,TRBD1,CASSHSTGRILNTEAFF,TGCGCCAGCAGCCACTCGACAGGGCGGATATTGAACACTGAAGCTTTCTTT
TRBV5-1,TRBJ2-5,.,.,CASSSPTGSRTQYF,TGCGCCAGCAGCTCCCCAACAGGGTCACGGACCCAGTACTTC
TRBV11-3,TRBJ2-2,.,.,CASSFRYTGELFF,TGTGCCAGCAGCTTTCGCTACACCGGGGAGCTGTTTTTT
TRBV6-2/TRBV6-3,TRBJ2-1,.,.,CASSYMTVSYNEQFF,TGTGCCAGCAGTTACATGACAGTCTCCTACAATGAGCAGTTCTTC
TRBV4-2,TRBJ1-4,.,.,CASSLLGTDSGEKLFF,TGTGCCAGCAGCCTCCTAGGGACGGATTCTGGGGAAAAACTGTTTTTT
TRBV2,TRBJ1-1,.,.,CASSDRGYTEAFF,TGTGCCAGCAGTGACAGGGGATACACTGAAGCTTTCTTT
TRBV7-9,TRBJ1-4,.,TRBD1,CASSRSGQLATNEKLFF,TGTGCCAGCAGCCGTTCGGGACAGCTAGCAACTAATGAAAAACTGTTTTTT
TRBV5-1,TRBJ2-2,.,TRBD1,CASSFRHRGRVTGELFF,TGCGCCAGCAGCTTTAGGCACAGGGGGCGTGTCACCGGGGAGCTGTTTTTT
TRBV6-5,TRBJ1-2,.,.,CASRRAGTNYGYTF,TGTGCCAGCAGGCGGGCAGGGACCAACTATGGCTACACCTTC
TRBV5-1,TRBJ2-2,.,TRBD1,CASSRDRENTGELFF,TGCGCCAGCAGCCGTGACAGGGAAAACACCGGGGAGCTGTTTTTT
TRBV15,TRBJ1-1,.,.,CATSRDPGNTEAFF,TGTGCCACCAGCAGAGATCCAGGGAACACTGAAGCTTTCTTT
TRBV3-1/TRBV3-2,TRBJ1-2,.,.,CASSSGGLYGYTF,TGTGCCAGTTCCTCGGGCGGCCTCTATGGCTACACCTTC
TRBV5-1,TRBJ2-2,.,.,CASSLDLQGYTGELFF,TGCGCCAGCAGCTTGGATCTGCAGGGATACACCGGGGAGCTGTTTTTT
TRBV5-8,TRBJ1-5,few,.,CASSLIGEGVNQPQHF,TGTGCCAGCAGCTTGATTGGGGAGGGAGTAAATCAGCCCCAGCATTTT
TRBV4-2,TRBJ2-4,.,.,CASSQANRVSIQYF,TGTGCCAGCAGCCAAGCTAACAGGGTCTCGATTCAGTACTTC
TRBV11-2,TRBJ2-5,.,.,CASSLEVAWRGLVNF,TGTGCCAGCAGCTTAGAGGTTGCCTGGCGGGGGCTCGTGAACTTC
TRBV18,TRBJ1-2,.,TRBD1,CASSLNRGIDGYTF,TGTGCCAGCTCACTAAACAGGGGGATTGATGGCTACACCTTC
TRBV2,TRBJ2-2,.,.,CASSLQLAGELFF,TGTGCCAGCAGCCTCCAGTTGGCCGGGGAGCTGTTTTTT
TRBV7-3,TRBJ2-6,few,.,CASSLIGAEVLTF,TGTGCCAGCAGCTTAATTGGGGCTGAGGTCCTGACTTTC
TRBV3-1/TRBV3-2,TRBJ2-6,few,TRBD1,CASSRLGQGAPGANVLTF,TGTGCCAGCAGCCGCTTGGGACAGGGGGCTCCTGGGGCCAACGTCCTGACTTTC
TRBV11-3,TRBJ2-3,.,.,CASSFLGGTDTQYF,TGTGCCAGCAGCTTCCTGGGGGGCACAGATACGCAGTATTTT
TRBV2,TRBJ2-3,few,TRBD2,CASRRLASGDTQYF,TGTGCCAGCCGCAGACTAGCTAGCGGAGATACGCAGTATTTT